This TCR beta chain emerged from a study of OX40 agonist ivuxolimab in advanced cancers. Study observations and caveats: Partial responders at 0.1-3.0 mg/kg had among the lowest clonal expansion.

About this clone: Its antigen is unidentified.

Sequencing was performed with immunoSEQ multiplex PCR; in TCRdb, only in-frame clones are kept and a portion is missing. The sample lists 85,000 to 100,000 clones; 70% to 90% were seen once. This sample comprised CD4+ or CD8+ T cells sorted from blood, obtained in a trial of the OX40 agonist ivuxolimab. This TCR was sampled from an adult with an advanced solid tumor such as melanoma, head and neck, liver or kidney cancer.

The CDR3 spells CASSLQGGLLGARSYGYTF. In nucleotides, the CDR3 is TGTGCCAGCAGCCTACAAGGGGGACTCTTGGGGGCGCGAAGCTATGGCTACACCTTC. This chain joins TRBV7-2 and TRBJ1-2, with a tentative D call TRBD1 (6 bases). Trimming left V 5 bases short and J 4 bases short, with 29 bases between. This CDR3 comprises 19 residues. Germline V lookup: CDR1 SGHTA, CDR2 FQGNSA.